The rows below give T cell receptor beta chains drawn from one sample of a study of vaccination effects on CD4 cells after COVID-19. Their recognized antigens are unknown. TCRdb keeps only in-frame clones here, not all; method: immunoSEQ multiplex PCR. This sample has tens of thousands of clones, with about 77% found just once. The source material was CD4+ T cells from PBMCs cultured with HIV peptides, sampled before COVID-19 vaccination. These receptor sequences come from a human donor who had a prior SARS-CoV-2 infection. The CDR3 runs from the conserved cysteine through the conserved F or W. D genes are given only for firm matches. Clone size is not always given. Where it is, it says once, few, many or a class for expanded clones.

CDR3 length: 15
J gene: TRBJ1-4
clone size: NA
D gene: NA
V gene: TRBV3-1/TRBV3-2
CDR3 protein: CASSQSEGDNEKLFF
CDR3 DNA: TGTGCCAGCAGCCAATCCGAAGGGGATAATGAAAAACTGTTTTTT

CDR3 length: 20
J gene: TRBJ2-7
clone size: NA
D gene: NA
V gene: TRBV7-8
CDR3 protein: CASSSKMPRFSGALTYEQYF
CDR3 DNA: TGTGCCAGCAGCTCTAAAATGCCGCGCTTCTCGGGGGCCTTGACCTACGAGCAGTACTTC

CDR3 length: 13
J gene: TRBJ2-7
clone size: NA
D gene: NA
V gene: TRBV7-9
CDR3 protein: CASSRGTLYEQYF
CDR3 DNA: TGTGCCAGCAGCCGGGGGACGCTTTACGAGCAGTACTTC

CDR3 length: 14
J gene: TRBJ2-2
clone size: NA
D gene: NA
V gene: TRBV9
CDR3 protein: CASSERGRTGELFF
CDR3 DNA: TGTGCCAGCAGCGAAAGGGGCCGCACCGGGGAGCTGTTTTTT

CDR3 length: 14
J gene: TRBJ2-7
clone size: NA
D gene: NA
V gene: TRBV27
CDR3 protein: CASSTRRVANEQYF
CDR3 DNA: TGTGCCAGCAGTACTCGGAGGGTAGCGAACGAGCAGTACTTC

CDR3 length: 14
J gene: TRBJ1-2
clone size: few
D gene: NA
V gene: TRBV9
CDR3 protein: CASSVGRLTGGYTF
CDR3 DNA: TGTGCCAGCAGCGTAGGGCGACTGACGGGTGGCTACACCTTC

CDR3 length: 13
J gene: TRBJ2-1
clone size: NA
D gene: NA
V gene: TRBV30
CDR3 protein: CAWSQGLDNEQFF
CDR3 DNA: TGTGCCTGGAGTCAGGGCCTTGACAATGAGCAGTTCTTC

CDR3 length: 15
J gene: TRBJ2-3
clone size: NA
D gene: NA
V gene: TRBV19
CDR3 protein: CASSPRDIAGDTQYF
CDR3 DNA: TGTGCCAGTAGTCCCCGGGACATCGCTGGGGATACGCAGTATTTT

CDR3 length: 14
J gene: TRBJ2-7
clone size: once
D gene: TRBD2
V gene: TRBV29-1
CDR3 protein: CSVVLAGGPYEQYF
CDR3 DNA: TGCAGCGTTGTACTAGCGGGAGGGCCGTACGAGCAGTACTTC

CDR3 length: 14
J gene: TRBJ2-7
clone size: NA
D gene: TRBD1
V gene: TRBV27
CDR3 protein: CASRTWDSSYEQYF
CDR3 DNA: TGTGCCAGCAGAACCTGGGACAGCTCCTACGAGCAGTACTTC

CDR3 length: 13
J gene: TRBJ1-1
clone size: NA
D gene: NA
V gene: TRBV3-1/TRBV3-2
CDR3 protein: CASSRGTNTEAFF
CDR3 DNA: TGTGCCAGCAGCCGGGGGACGAACACTGAAGCTTTCTTT

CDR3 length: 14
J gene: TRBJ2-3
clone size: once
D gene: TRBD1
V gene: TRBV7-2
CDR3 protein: CASSPDRGVATQYF
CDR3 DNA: TGTGCCAGCAGCCCGGACAGGGGTGTGGCTACGCAGTATTTT

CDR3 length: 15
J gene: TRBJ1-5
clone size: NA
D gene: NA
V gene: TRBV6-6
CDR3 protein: CASRGTDSKNQPQHF
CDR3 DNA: TGTGCCAGCAGGGGCACAGACTCCAAAAATCAGCCCCAGCATTTT

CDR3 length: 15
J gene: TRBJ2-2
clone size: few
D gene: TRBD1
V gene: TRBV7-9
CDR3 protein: CASRPGTGNTGELFF
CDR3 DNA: TGTGCCAGCAGGCCCGGGACAGGAAACACCGGGGAGCTGTTTTTT

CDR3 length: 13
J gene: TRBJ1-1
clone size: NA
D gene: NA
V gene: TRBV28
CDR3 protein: CASSLTGQQRAFF
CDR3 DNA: TGTGCCAGCAGTTTGACAGGCCAGCAGCGAGCTTTCTTT

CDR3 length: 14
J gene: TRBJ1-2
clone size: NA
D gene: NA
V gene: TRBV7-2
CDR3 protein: CASSLGPPAYGYTF
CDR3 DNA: TGTGCCAGCAGCCTGGGCCCGCCGGCCTATGGCTACACCTTC

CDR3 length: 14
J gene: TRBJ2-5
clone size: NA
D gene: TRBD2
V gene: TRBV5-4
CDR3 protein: CASGVAGIPGTQYF
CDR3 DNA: TGTGCCAGCGGTGTAGCGGGGATCCCCGGGACCCAGTACTTC

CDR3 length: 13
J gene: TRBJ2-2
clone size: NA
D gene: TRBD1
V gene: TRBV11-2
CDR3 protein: CASSSDRGGELFF
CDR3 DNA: TGTGCCAGCAGCTCTGACAGGGGCGGGGAGCTGTTTTTT

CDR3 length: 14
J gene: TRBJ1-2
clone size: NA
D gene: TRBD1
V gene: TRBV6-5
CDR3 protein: CASSRTGVDYGYTF
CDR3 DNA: TGTGCCAGCAGCAGAACAGGGGTGGACTATGGCTACACCTTC

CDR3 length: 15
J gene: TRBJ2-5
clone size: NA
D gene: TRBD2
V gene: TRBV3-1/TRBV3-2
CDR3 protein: CASREKGLAGETQYF
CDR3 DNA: TGTGCCAGCAGAGAGAAGGGACTAGCGGGAGAGACCCAGTACTTC

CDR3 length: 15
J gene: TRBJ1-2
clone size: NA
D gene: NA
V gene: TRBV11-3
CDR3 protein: CASRGILGGDYGYTF
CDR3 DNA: TGTGCCAGCAGGGGAATTCTCGGGGGGGACTATGGCTACACCTTC

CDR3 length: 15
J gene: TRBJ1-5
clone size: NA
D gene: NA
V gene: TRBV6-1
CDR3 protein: CASSEFRRGDQPQHF
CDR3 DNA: TGTGCCAGCAGTGAATTTCGCCGGGGAGATCAGCCCCAGCATTTT

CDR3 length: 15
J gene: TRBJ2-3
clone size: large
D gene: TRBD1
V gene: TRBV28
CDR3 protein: CASSPDRGLTDTQYF
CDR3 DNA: TGTGCCAGCAGTCCGGACAGGGGTCTTACAGATACGCAGTATTTT

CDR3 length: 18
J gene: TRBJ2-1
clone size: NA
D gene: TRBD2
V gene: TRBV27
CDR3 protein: CASSSGTSGSRSYNEQFF
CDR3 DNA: TGTGCCAGCTCCTCCGGGACTAGCGGGAGCAGGTCCTACAATGAGCAGTTCTTC

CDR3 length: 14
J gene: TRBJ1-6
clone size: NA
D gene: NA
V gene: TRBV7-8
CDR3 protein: CASSLVQGDSPLHF
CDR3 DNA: TGTGCCAGCAGCTTAGTCCAAGGGGATTCACCCCTCCACTTT

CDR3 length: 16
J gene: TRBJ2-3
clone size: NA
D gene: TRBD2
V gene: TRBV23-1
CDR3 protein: CASSPGTRDFTDTQYF
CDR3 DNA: TGCGCCAGCAGCCCCGGGACTAGGGATTTCACAGATACGCAGTATTTT

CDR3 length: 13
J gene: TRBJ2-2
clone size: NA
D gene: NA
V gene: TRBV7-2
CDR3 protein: CASSRSEVGELFF
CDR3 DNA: TGTGCCAGCAGCCGTTCGGAGGTCGGGGAGCTGTTTTTT

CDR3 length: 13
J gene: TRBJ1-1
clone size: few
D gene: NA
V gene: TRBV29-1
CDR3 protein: CSVVSLGSTEAFF
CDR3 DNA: TGCAGCGTCGTAAGTTTGGGTTCCACTGAAGCTTTCTTT

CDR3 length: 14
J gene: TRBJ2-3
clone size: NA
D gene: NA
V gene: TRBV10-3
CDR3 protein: CAISESTGEDTQYF
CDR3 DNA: TGTGCCATCAGTGAGTCGACGGGAGAGGATACGCAGTATTTT

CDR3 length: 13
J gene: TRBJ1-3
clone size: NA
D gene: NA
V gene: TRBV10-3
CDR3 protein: CAISEEPGNTIYF
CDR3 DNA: TGTGCCATCAGTGAGGAACCCGGAAACACCATATATTTT

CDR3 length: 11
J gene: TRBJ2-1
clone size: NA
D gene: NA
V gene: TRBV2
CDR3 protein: CASRAYNEQFF
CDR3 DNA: TGTGCCAGCCGGGCTTACAATGAGCAGTTCTTC

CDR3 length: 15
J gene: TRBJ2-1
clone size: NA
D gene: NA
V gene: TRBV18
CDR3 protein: CASSPPGPLTNEQFF
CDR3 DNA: TGTGCCAGCTCACCACCAGGGCCCCTTACCAATGAGCAGTTCTTC

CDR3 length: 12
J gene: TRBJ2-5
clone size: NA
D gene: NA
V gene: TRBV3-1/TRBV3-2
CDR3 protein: CASSQRIETQYF
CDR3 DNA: TGTGCCAGCAGCCAGCGTATAGAGACCCAGTACTTC

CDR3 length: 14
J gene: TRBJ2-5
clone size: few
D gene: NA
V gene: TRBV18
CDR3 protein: CASSPRQDSETQYF
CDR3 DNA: TGTGCCAGCTCACCCCGACAGGACAGCGAGACCCAGTACTTC

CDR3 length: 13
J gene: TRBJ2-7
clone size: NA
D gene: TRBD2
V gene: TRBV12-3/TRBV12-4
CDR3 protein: CASSYSGSIGQYF
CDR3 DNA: TGTGCCAGCAGTTATAGCGGGAGTATCGGGCAGTACTTC

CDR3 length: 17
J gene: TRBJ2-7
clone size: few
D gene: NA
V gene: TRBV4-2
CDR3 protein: CASSQEFAGPSSYEQYF
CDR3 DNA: TGTGCCAGCAGCCAAGAGTTTGCCGGACCGAGCTCCTACGAGCAGTACTTC

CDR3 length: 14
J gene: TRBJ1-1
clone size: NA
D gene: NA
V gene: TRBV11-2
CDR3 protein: CASSLTTESTEAFF
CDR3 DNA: TGTGCCAGCAGCTTGACGACAGAAAGCACTGAAGCTTTCTTT

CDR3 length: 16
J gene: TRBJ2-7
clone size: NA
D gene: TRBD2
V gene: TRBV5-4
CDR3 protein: CASSHKSSGVFHEQYF
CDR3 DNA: TGTGCCAGCAGCCACAAATCTAGCGGTGTGTTCCACGAGCAGTACTTC

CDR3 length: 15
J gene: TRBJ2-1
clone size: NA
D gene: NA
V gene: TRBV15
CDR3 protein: CATSSPLLTYNEQFF
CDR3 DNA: TGTGCCACCAGCAGCCCACTCTTGACCTACAATGAGCAGTTCTTC

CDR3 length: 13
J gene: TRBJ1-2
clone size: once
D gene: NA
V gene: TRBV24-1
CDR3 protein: CATSERGEDGYTF
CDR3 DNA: TGTGCCACCAGTGAGCGGGGGGAAGATGGCTACACCTTC

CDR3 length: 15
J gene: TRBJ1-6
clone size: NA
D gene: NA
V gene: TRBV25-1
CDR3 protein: CASSISGSNNSPLHF
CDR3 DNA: TGTGCCAGCAGTATCTCCGGGAGTAATAATTCACCCCTCCACTTT

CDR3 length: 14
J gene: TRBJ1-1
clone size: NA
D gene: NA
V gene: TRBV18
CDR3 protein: CASSLTKMNTEAFF
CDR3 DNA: TGTGCCAGCTCACTCACTAAGATGAACACTGAAGCTTTCTTT

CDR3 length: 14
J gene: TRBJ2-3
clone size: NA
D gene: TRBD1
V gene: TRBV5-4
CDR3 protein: CASSLAQGTDTQYF
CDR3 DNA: TGTGCCAGCAGCTTGGCACAGGGGACAGATACGCAGTATTTT

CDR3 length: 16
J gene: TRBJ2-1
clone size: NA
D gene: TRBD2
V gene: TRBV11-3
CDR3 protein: CASSLEGQREGDEQFF
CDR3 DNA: TGTGCCAGCAGCTTAGAGGGGCAGCGGGAGGGTGATGAGCAGTTCTTC

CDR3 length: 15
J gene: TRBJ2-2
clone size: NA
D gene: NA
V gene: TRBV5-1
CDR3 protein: CASSFFRGYTGELFF
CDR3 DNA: TGCGCCAGCAGCTTCTTCCGGGGCTACACCGGGGAGCTGTTTTTT

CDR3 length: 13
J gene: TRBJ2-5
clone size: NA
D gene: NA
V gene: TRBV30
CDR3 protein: CAWSRQNQETQYF
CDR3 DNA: TGTGCCTGGAGCAGACAGAACCAAGAGACCCAGTACTTC

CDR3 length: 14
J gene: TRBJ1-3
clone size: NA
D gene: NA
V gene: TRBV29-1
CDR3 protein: CSVEGEMGGNTIYF
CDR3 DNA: TGCAGCGTTGAGGGCGAAATGGGGGGAAACACCATATATTTT

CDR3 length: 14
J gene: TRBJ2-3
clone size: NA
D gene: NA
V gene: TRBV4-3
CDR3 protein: CASSQVGGTDTQYF
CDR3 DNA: TGCGCCAGCAGCCAAGTTGGGGGCACAGATACGCAGTATTTT

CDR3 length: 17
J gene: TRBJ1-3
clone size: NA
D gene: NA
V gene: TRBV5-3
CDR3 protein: CARSHSWNGPARNTIYF
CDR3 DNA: TGTGCCAGAAGCCATAGTTGGAACGGACCGGCGAGAAACACCATATATTTT

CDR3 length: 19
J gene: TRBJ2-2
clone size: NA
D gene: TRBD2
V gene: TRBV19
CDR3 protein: CASQGADWTSGVNTGELFF
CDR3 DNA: TGTGCCAGTCAGGGGGCGGACTGGACTAGCGGGGTTAACACCGGGGAGCTGTTTTTT

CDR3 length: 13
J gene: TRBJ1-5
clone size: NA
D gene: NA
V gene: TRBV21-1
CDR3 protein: CASSRVNNQPQHF
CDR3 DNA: TGTGCCAGCAGTAGGGTTAACAATCAGCCCCAGCATTTT

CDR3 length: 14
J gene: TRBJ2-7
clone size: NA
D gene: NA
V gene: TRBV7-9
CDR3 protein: CASSFTGSSYEQYF
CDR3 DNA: TGTGCCAGCAGTTTTACGGGGAGCTCCTACGAGCAGTACTTC

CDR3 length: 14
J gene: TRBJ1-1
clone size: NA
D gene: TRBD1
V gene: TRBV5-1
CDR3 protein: CASSLADRGDSAFF
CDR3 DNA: TGCGCCAGCAGCTTGGCGGACAGGGGTGATTCGGCTTTCTTT

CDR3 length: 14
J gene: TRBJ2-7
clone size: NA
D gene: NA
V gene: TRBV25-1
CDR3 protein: CASSELGGTYEQYF
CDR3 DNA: TGTGCCAGCAGTGAATTAGGCGGCACCTACGAGCAGTACTTC

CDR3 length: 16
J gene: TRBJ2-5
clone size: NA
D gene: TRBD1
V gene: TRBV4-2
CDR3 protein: CASSQRRQGVGETQYF
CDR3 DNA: TGTGCCAGCAGCCAACGAAGACAGGGGGTGGGGGAGACCCAGTACTTC

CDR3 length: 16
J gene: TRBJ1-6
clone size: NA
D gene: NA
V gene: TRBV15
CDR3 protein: CATSRVGGGGNSPLHF
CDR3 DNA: TGTGCCACCAGCAGAGTCGGTGGAGGGGGAAATTCACCCCTCCACTTT

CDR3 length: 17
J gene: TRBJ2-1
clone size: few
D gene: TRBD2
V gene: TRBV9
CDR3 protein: CASSTGLAGGRRNEQFF
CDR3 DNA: TGTGCCAGCAGCACCGGACTAGCGGGAGGACGGCGAAATGAGCAGTTCTTC

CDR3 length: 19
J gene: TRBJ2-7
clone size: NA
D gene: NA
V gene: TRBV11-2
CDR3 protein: CASSLSPLPGLKLGYEQYF
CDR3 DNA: TGTGCCAGCAGCTTATCCCCCCTGCCAGGGCTTAAACTGGGATACGAGCAGTACTTC

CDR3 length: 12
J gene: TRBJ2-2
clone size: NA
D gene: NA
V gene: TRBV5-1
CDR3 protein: CASTLNAGELFF
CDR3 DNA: TGCGCCAGCACCCTAAACGCCGGGGAGCTGTTTTTT

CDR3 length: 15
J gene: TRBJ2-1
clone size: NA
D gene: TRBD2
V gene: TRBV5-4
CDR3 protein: CASSLGGLADNEQFF
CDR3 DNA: TGTGCCAGCAGCTTGGGGGGACTAGCGGACAATGAGCAGTTCTTC